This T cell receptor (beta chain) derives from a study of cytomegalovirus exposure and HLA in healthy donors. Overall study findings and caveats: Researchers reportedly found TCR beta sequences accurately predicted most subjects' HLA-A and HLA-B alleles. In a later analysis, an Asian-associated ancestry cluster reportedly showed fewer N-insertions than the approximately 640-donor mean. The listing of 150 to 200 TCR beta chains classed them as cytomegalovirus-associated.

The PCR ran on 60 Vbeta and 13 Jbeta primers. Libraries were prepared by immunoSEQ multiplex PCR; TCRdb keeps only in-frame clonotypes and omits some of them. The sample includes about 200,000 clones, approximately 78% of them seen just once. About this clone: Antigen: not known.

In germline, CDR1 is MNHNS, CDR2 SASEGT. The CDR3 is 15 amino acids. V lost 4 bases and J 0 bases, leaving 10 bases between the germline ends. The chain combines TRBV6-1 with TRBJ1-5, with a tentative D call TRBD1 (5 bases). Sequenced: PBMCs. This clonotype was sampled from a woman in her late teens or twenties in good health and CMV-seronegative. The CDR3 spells CASSALRDSNQPQHF. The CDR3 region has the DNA TGTGCCAGCAGTGCTCTCAGGGATAGCAATCAGCCCCAGCATTTT.